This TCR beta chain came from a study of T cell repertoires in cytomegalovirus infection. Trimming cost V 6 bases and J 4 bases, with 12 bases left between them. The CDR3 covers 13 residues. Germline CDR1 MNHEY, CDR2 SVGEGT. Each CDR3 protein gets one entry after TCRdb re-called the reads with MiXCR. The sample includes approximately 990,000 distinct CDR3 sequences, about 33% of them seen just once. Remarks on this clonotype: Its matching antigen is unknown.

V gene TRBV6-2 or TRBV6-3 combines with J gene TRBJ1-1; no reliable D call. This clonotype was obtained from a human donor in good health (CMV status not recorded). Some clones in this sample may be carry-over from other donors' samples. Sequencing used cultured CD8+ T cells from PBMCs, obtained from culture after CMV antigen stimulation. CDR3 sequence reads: CASRYGLGTEAFF. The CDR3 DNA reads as TGTGCCAGCAGGTACGGGCTTGGCACTGAAGCTTTCTTT.